The 20 T cell receptor beta chains given below trace back to one sample, sequenced in a study of CD8 T cells in ankylosing spondylitis. These receptors have no known antigen. Study conclusions and caveats: A TCR beta motif of 8 or 9 highly homologous variants appeared characteristic of ankylosing spondylitis blood.

From the 5' RACE reads, TCRdb called clonotypes with MiXCR, one entry per CDR3 protein. Seen here are roughly 450,000 distinct CDR3 sequences, about 25% observed once, and the top ten hold 0.89%. Sequenced: blood, either unsorted or a sorted T cell fraction (not recorded which). These TCRs come from a male donor with ankylosing spondylitis.

The chain recombines TRBV20-1 with TRBJ2-1; D gene ambiguous. The CDR3 has 15 amino acids. Germline V lookup: CDR1 DFQATT, CDR2 SNEGSKA (reference sequence). The germline V and J ends were trimmed by 0 bases and 10 bases, with 19 bases remaining between them. CDR3: CSARDLQALRWEQFF. In nucleotides, the CDR3 is TGCAGTGCTAGAGATCTCCAGGCCCTTCGATGGGAGCAGTTCTTC.

The V call is TRBV5-1, the J call TRBJ2-5; 12 bases are shared with TRBD2. Trimming took 4 bases from V and 5 from J; bases not matched to a gene: 12. CDR1 and CDR2 from the germline V gene are SGHRS and YFSETQ. CDR3 size: 17 residues. The CDR3 coding sequence is TGCGCCAGCAGCGCGACGACTAGCGGGAGTTTTCGGGAGACCCAGTACTTC. Encoded protein: CASSATTSGSFRETQYF.

V is TRBV11-3 and J is TRBJ2-5, with 7 bases that match TRBD2. Germline V CDR1 and CDR2: SGHNT, YENEEA. The CDR3 contains 14 residues. Unmatched junction bases numbered 3, after V lost 3 bases and J lost 2 bases. DNA of the CDR3: TGTGCCAGCAGCTTCGGGACTAAACAAGAGACCCAGTACTTC. Translating it yields CASSFGTKQETQYF. The whole variable domain, remainder taken from reference TRBV11-3 and TRBJ2-5, is EAGVVQSPRYKIIEKKQPVAFWCNPISGHNTLYWYLQNLGQGPELLIRYENEEAVDDSQLPKDRFSAERLKGVDSTLKIQPAELGDSAVYLCASSFGTKQETQYFGPGTRLLVL.

This chain links TRBV21-1 with TRBJ2-1; the table calls TRBD2, which could not be checked here. TRBV21-1 counts as a pseudogene. The CDR3 spans 19 residues. CDR3 coding DNA: TGTGCCAGCAGGACCAGGCTAGCGGGTCCTTTCTATCCCTACAATGAGCAGTTCTTC. Translating it yields CASRTRLAGPFYPYNEQFF.

The chain carries TRBV29-1 and TRBJ1-2; D not resolved. Trimming shortened V by 2 bases and J by 7 bases, and 14 bases separated the two germline ends. The V gene's germline CDR1 is SQVTM and CDR2 ANQGSEA. The CDR3 consists of 13 residues. CDR3 residues: CSVEPSPGTGYTF. The CDR3 DNA reads TGCAGCGTTGAACCCAGCCCCGGCACTGGCTACACCTTC.

This clonotype was seen only once. The genes are TRBV24-1 and TRBJ2-1; 7 nucleotides line up with TRBD2. The CDR3 is 16 amino acids. In germline, CDR1 is KGHDR, CDR2 SFDVKD. Trimming took 1 base from V and 9 from J; bases not matched to a gene: 11. The CDR3 protein is CATSDFGAGEGSEQFF. The CDR3 region has the DNA TGTGCCACCAGTGATTTTGGGGCGGGAGAAGGGAGTGAGCAGTTCTTC.

The sample holds a few counts of this clonotype. CDR3 DNA: TGTGCCAGCTTGAGGAAGATAGGCTCACCCCTCCACTTT. Amino acid sequence: CASLRKIGSPLHF. The J gene is TRBJ1-6, the V gene TRBV12-3 or TRBV12-4; D gene unclear. This CDR3 spans 13 amino acids. Trimming stripped 8 bases from V and 10 bases from J, with 15 bases between.

This clonotype was detected only a few times. An end of the junction differs from the germline gene, which may be a read error. The gene calls are TRBV30 and TRBJ2-7, with 9 bases fitting TRBD2. This CDR3 spans 11 amino acids. In germline, CDR1 is GTSNPN, CDR2 SVGIG (reference sequence). CDR3 region: CAWSSGTSRFF. In nucleotides, the CDR3 is TGTGCCTGGAGTTCCGGGACTAGCCGATTCTTC. The entire variable domain, with the rest obtained from reference TRBV30 and TRBJ2-7, is as follows: SQTIHQWPATLVQPVGSPLSLECTVEGTSNPNLYWYRQAAGRGLQLLFYSVGIGQISSEVPQNLSASRPQDRQFILSSKKLLLSDSGFYLCAWSSGTSRFFGPGTRLTVT.

V usage is TRBV5-1 and J usage is TRBJ1-2, with D possibly being TRBD1 (5 bases). The CDR3 extends over 15 amino acids. CDR1 is SGHRS and CDR2 is YFSETQ in the germline V gene. V was trimmed by 4 bases and J by 4 bases, leaving 17 bases between them. The DNA of the CDR3 is TGCGCCAGCAGCCAGGGACGTCCGGAAGGCTATGGCTACACCTTC. It translates to CASSQGRPEGYGYTF.

This clonotype appeared many times. The chain joins TRBV7-9 to TRBJ2-1; TRBD2 matches at 8 bases. The V gene's germline CDR1 is SEHNR and CDR2 FQNEAQ (reference sequence). The CDR3 sequence is 15 residues long. The trim removed 5 bases at V and 6 bases at J, leaving 9 bases unmatched. CDR3 in amino acids: CASSHSLAGSNEQFF. In nucleotides, the CDR3 is TGTGCCAGCAGCCACTCCCTAGCGGGCAGCAATGAGCAGTTCTTC.

This clonotype was detected a few times. The rearrangement joins TRBV7-8 to TRBJ1-1, with D perhaps matching TRBD1 (5 bases). Germline V CDR1 and CDR2: SGHVS, FQNEAQ. The V gene lost 5 bases and the J gene lost 0 bases, with 10 bases spanning the gap. The CDR3 consists of 14 residues. CDR3 in amino acids: CASSRTTLNTEAFF. In nucleotides, the CDR3 is TGTGCCAGCAGCAGGACAACTTTGAACACTGAAGCTTTCTTT.

This chain links TRBV2 with TRBJ2-1; the match to TRBD2 covers 7 bases. The J segment lost 2 bases and the V segment lost 6 bases, leaving 7 bases of the junction unmatched. Germline CDR1 reads SNHLY; CDR2 reads FYNNEI. The CDR3 length is 15 residues. CDR3 coding DNA: TGTGCCAGCAGGGGCTCTAGCGGAACCTACAATGAGCAGTTCTTC. Its translation: CASRGSSGTYNEQFF.

The V gene is TRBV2, the J gene TRBJ2-1; D might be TRBD2 (5 bases). In germline, CDR1 is SNHLY, CDR2 FYNNEI. Deletions cut 2 bases from V and 7 bases from J, with 12 bases between. CDR3 length: 14 residues. This CDR3 reads CASSEWASLNEQFF. The CDR3 DNA follows: TGTGCCAGCAGTGAATGGGCTAGCCTTAATGAGCAGTTCTTC. The full variable domain, completed using reference TRBV2 and TRBJ2-1, is EPEVTQTPSHQVTQMGQEVILRCVPISNHLYFYWYRQILGQKVEFLVSFYNNEISEKSEIFDDQFSVERPDGSNFTLKIRSTKLEDSAMYFCASSEWASLNEQFFGPGTRLTVL.

The V and J genes are TRBV7-2 and TRBJ2-3; no clear D. V gave up 6 bases and J gave up 1 base, with 5 bases separating them. Germline CDR1 reads SGHTA; CDR2 reads FQGNSA. This CDR3 comprises 12 residues. CDR3 sequence reads: CASRGRTDTQYF. The CDR3 coding sequence is TGTGCCAGCAGGGGCCGCACAGATACGCAGTATTTT.

The sample holds a few counts of this clonotype. The J gene is TRBJ2-1, the V gene TRBV5-1, with 9 bases lining up with TRBD2. The germline V gene encodes CDR1 SGHRS and CDR2 YFSETQ. Trimming took 0 bases from V and 5 from J; bases not matched to a gene: 3. This CDR3 is built from 15 residues. The CDR3 bases are TGCGCCAGCAGCTTGGGACTAGCGGACCACAATGAGCAGTTCTTC. This sequence encodes CASSLGLADHNEQFF.

This sequence joins TRBV3-1 and TRBJ2-3, with D unclear. Per the germline V gene, CDR1 is LGHDT and CDR2 is YNNKEL (reference sequence). V shed 1 base and J shed 2 bases, with 16 bases lying between them. This CDR3 spans 17 amino acids. CDR3 DNA: TGTGCCAGCAGCCAAGGGCCAGTCAGATTCGCCACAGATACGCAGTATTTT. Encoded protein: CASSQGPVRFATDTQYF.

V and J are TRBV9 and TRBJ2-2, with TRBD2 matching 13 bases. V dropped 0 bases and J dropped 4; count of bases not matched to a gene: 0. Germline-derived CDR1 and CDR2 are SGDLS and YYNGEE. This CDR3 region has 16 residues. The DNA for the CDR3 is TGTGCCAGCAGCGTAGGGACTAGCGGGAGCACCGGGGAGCTGTTTTTT. Residues: CASSVGTSGSTGELFF.

V usage is TRBV20-1 and J usage is TRBJ1-6; D ambiguous. The CDR3 spans 13 residues. Germline V gives CDR1 DFQATT, CDR2 SNEGSKA (reference sequence). Between the trimmed V and J ends, which lost 6 bases and 6 bases, there was a span of 12 bases. In DNA form, the CDR3 reads TGCAGTGCGCGAACCGGGGTTAATTCACCCCTCCACTTT. It codes for CSARTGVNSPLHF.

This clonotype was counted between two and nine times. The CDR3 protein is CASSLLTGTDGELFF. DNA of the CDR3: TGTGCCAGCAGTTTGCTGACAGGGACGGACGGGGAGCTGTTTTTT. The chain employs TRBV12-3 or TRBV12-4 and TRBJ2-2; 7 bases match TRBD1. The ends lost 3 bases at V and 7 bases at J; junction bases unmatched: 8. The CDR3 extends over 15 amino acids.

The J gene is TRBJ2-5, the V gene TRBV6-1; possibly TRBD1 for D (5 bases). The CDR3 spans 10 residues. The V end was cut by 10 bases, the J end by 5 bases, with 8 bases between. Looked up from germline, CDR1 is MNHNS and CDR2 is SASEGT. CDR3 sequence reads: CATRVETQYF. DNA of the CDR3: TGTGCCACCAGGGTCGAGACCCAGTACTTC.